This T cell receptor beta chain is drawn from a study of T-cell memory formation after mild COVID-19 (dated by TCRdb to the early 2020s). Notes on the research overall: TCR sequence clusters from the two donors were found to be largely donor specific. In a couple of donors, T-cell clones that expanded and contracted after mild COVID-19 were tracked by sequencing TCRalpha and TCRbeta repertoires over time. The cohort was made up of two young adult volunteers, one female and one male, who were previously healthy. General study outcomes and caveats: SARS-CoV-2 specificity was not confirmed for the second-wave clones peaking on day 37. Only two mild cases were covered in the study, and larger cohorts including severe cases with pre-infection samples were considered necessary. From day 15 to 85, contracting clones showed balanced CD4/CD8 phenotypes, whereas a second wave of clones that expanded from day 15 to 37 leaned towards CD4+. Contracting CD4+ clones were located mainly in the CM and EM memory subsets, whereas CD8+ clones were found to be enriched in EMRA. Some responding clones were detected in pre-infection memory, suggesting pre-existing cross-reactive memory T cells joined the SARS-CoV-2 response.

Ficoll-Paque density gradient centrifugation was the method used to isolate PBMCs. These reads were obtained on an Illumina NovaSeq 6000. Using 5'RACE with constant-segment primers, TCRalpha and TCRbeta cDNA libraries were constructed, with sample barcodes and unique molecular identifiers added in the process. Trizol reagent was used to extract RNA from every sample. Amplification of the libraries took two PCR steps, and the second step added a second sample barcode plus Illumina TruSeq adapters. Sequencing of libraries was performed on an Illumina NovaSeq with 2 x 150 bp paired-end reads. On the study's bioinformatics: With migec v1.2.7, reads were demultiplexed and then collapsed into UMI-guided consensus sequences. With mixcr v2.1.11, UMI consensuses were aligned to TRA and TRB V and J templates and assembled into clonotypes. A clonotype was counted as expanded or contracted only when both edgeR and NoisET called the clonotype significant, with the noise models trained on biological replicates. For edgeR calls, the thresholds were a false discovery rate-adjusted p below 0.01 and a log2 fold-change of 1. As an exploratory analysis of dynamics, max-normalized trajectories of the 1000 most abundant clonotypes were examined with PCA combined with hierarchical clustering. Each responding clone was given a CD4 or CD8 phenotype based on the CD4+ and CD8+ repertoires, which had been sequenced separately. The raw public reads went through TCRdb reprocessing: fastp at Q25, MiXCR clone calling, in-frame beta chains kept. Rows merge per CDR3 protein into single entries with the most common DNA and genes. TCRdb assigned the V and J calls; the authors' analysis was not used. The sample profile shows more than 120,000 distinct CDR3 sequences; 6% to 6.5% of them were found once. Clones ranked in the top ten supply approximately 2.2% of the sample.

V sheds 3 bases and J sheds 2 bases, leaving 12 bases between their ends. The germline V gene yields SGDLS for CDR1 and YYNGEE for CDR2. The CDR3 goes from the cysteine to the phenylalanine over 15 residues. Only CDR3 DNA remains: 45 bases, in frame from the first base. Ten or more counts support this clonotype. The antigen this receptor binds is unknown. The sample holds no much larger clone one base away, and base qualities are not on file. The material sequenced was PBMCs or a T cell subset sorted from them (not recorded which). The rearranged chain carries TRBV9 and TRBJ1-3, with no confidently assigned D gene. The sequence derives from an adult woman who had mild COVID-19 (a few samples of this study predate the infection). The sample titles of this study are shuffled in the database, so cell type and time point are left out; the donor was told from shared clones. The CDR3 is CASSDRLIPGNTIYF. The DNA sequence follows: TGTGCCAGCAGCGACCGCCTTATACCTGGAAACACCATATATTTT.